The sequence of this T cell receptor beta chain was determined in a study of tumor and adjacent non-tumor tissue in lung cancer. About the study: There were some 11 adenocarcinoma, 2 squamous cell carcinoma and 1 small cell lung cancer cases. Patients were aged about 30 to 80, about 10 men and roughly 5 women, stage I to III. Study-wide results and limits: Top 100 clones took a larger repertoire share in normal lung.

Comment on this clonotype: Its antigen is unidentified. An end of the junction does not agree with germline; a read error may underlie this.

A modified ARM-PCR protocol with three rounds of nested PCR amplified TCRbeta. Via MiXCR, TCRdb re-called the multiplex PCR reads, giving one row per CDR3 protein. The top ten hold roughly 15% of the sample, which has some 90,000 distinct CDR3 sequences, roughly three fifths seen once. Germline-derived CDR1 and CDR2 are SGHDN and FVKESK. The length of the CDR3 is 17 residues. No cell sorting was done before RNA was extracted from the tissue. The sequencing sample was made of lung tumor tissue. The clonotype comes from a man between 65 and 85 years old with non-small cell lung cancer. The chain employs TRBV14 and TRBJ2-4; D is undetermined. The CDR3 nucleotides are TGTGCCAGCAGTCAAGGGCGCCGGTGGGATGACAAAAACATTCAGTACTTC. Protein sequence: CASSQGRRWDDKNIQYF.